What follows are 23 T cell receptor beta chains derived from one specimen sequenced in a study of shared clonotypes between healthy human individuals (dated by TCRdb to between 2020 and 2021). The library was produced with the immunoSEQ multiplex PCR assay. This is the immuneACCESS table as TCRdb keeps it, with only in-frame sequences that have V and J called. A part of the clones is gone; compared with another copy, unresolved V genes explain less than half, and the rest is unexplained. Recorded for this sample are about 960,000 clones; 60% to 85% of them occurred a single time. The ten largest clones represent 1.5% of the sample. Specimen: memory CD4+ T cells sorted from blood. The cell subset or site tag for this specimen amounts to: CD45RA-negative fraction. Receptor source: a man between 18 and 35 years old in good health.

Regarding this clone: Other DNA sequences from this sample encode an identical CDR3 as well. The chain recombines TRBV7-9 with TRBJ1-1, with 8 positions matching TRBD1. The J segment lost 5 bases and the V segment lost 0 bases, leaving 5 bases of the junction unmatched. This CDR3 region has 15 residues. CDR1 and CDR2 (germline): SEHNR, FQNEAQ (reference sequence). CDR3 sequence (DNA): TGTGCCAGCAGCTTAGCGTTCCAGGGGGCTACTGAAGCTTTCTTT. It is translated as CASSLAFQGATEAFF.

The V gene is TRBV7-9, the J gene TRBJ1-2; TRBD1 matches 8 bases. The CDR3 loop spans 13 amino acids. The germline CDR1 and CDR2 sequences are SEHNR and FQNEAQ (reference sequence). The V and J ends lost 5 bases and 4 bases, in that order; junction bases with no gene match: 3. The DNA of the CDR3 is TGTGCCAGCAGCCTTGACAGGGGCTATGGCTACACCTTC. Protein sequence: CASSLDRGYGYTF.

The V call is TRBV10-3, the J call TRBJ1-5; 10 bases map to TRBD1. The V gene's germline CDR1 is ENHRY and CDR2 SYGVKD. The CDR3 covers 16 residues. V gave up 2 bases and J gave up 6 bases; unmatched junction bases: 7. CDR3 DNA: TGTGCCATCAGTGAGACAATTGGGACAGGGGTTCAGCCCCAGCATTTT. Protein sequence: CAISETIGTGVQPQHF.

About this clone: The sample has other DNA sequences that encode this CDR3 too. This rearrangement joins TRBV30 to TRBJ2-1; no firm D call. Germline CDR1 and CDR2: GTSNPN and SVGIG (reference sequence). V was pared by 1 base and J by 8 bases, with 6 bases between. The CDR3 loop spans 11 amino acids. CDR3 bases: TGTGCCTGGAGTGGACTGGATGAGCAGTTCTTC. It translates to CAWSGLDEQFF. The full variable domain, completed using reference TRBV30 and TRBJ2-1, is SQTIHQWPATLVQPVGSPLSLECTVEGTSNPNLYWYRQAAGRGLQLLFYSVGIGQISSEVPQNLSASRPQDRQFILSSKKLLLSDSGFYLCAWSGLDEQFFGPGTRLTVL.

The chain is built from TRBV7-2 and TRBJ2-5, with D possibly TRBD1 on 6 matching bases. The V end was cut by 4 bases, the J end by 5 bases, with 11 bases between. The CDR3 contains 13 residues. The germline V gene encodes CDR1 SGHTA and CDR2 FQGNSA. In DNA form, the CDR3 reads TGTGCCAGCAGCTACGACAGGAGGGAGACCCAGTACTTC. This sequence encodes CASSYDRRETQYF.

The CDR3 DNA follows: TGTGCCAGCAGCTTAGGGGCAACCCAGAACACTGAAGCTTTCTTT. This encodes CASSLGATQNTEAFF. This sequence joins TRBV7-9 and TRBJ1-1; D call uncertain. The V end lost 1 base, the J end lost 1 base, and 10 bases lay between the germline ends. Germline assignment: CDR1 SEHNR and CDR2 FQNEAQ (reference sequence). The CDR3 extends over 15 amino acids.

CDR3 region: CASSHGREQYF. The CDR3 DNA sequence: TGCGCCAGCAGCCACGGACGTGAGCAGTACTTC. J is TRBJ2-7 and V is TRBV4-1, with D unclear. Germline CDR1 reads MGHRA; CDR2 reads YSYEKL. Trimming took off 3 bases at V and 7 bases at J, with 7 bases between the two ends. The CDR3 sequence is 11 residues long.

The CDR3 nucleotides read TGTGCCAGCCCTACCGGGGGTCCCCTCAACTATGGCTACACCTTC. This sequence encodes CASPTGGPLNYGYTF. The rearrangement uses TRBV6-6 and TRBJ1-2, with a possible D match to TRBD1 (5 bases). Between the trimmed V and J ends, which lost 8 bases and 2 bases, there was a span of 18 bases. This CDR3 spans 15 amino acids. Germline V lookup: CDR1 MNHNY, CDR2 SVGAGI (reference sequence).

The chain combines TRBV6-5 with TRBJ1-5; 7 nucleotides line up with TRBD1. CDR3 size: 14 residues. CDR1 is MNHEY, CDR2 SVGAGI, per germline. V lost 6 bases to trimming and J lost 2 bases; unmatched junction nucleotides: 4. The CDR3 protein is CASRGQGGNQPQHF. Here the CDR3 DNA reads TGTGCCAGCAGAGGGCAGGGGGGCAATCAGCCCCAGCATTTT.

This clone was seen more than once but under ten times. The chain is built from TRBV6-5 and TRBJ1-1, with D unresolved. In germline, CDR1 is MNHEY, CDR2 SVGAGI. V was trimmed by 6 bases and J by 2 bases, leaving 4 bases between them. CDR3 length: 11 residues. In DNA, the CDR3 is TGTGCCAGCAGCATAAACACTGAAGCTTTCTTT. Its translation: CASSINTEAFF.

CDR3 bases: TGTGCCAGCATACAGGGTAACTATGGCTACACCTTC. It is translated as CASIQGNYGYTF. V usage is TRBV28 and J usage is TRBJ1-2, with D possibly being TRBD1 (6 bases). Germline lookup yields CDR1 MDHEN and CDR2 SYDVKM. The CDR3 runs to 12 residues. The ends were cut back, 7 bases at V and 1 base at J, with 7 bases in the middle.

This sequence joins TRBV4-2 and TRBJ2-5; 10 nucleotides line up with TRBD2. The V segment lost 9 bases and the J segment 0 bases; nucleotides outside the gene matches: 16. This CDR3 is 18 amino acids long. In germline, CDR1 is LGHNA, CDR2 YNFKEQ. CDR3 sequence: CASQPDQAGGRYQETQYF. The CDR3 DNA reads TGTGCCAGTCAACCGGATCAAGCGGGGGGGAGGTACCAAGAGACCCAGTACTTC.

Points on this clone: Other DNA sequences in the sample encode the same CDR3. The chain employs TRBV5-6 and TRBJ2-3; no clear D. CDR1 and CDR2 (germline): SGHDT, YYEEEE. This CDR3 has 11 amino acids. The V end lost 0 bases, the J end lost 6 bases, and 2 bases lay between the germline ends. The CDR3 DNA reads TGTGCCAGCAGCTTGGAGGATACGCAGTATTTT. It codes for CASSLEDTQYF.

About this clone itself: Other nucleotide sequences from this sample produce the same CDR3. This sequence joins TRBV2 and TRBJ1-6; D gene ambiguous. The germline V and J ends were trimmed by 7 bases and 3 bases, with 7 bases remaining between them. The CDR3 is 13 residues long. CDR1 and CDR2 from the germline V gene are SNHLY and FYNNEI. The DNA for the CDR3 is TGTGCCAGCAAGGGCAGCTATAATTCACCCCTCCACTTT. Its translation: CASKGSYNSPLHF.

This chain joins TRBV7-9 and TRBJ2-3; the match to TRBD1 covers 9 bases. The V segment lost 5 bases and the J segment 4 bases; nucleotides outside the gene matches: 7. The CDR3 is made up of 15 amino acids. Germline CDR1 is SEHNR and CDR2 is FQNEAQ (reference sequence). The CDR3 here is CASSLPTGGADTQYF. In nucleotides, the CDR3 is TGTGCCAGCAGCCTTCCAACAGGGGGCGCAGATACGCAGTATTTT. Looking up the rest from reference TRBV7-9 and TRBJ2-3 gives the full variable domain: DTGVSQNPRHKITKRGQNVTFRCDPISEHNRLYWYRQTLGQGPEFLTYFQNEAQLEKSRLLSDRFSAERPKGSFSTLEIQRTEQGDSAMYLCASSLPTGGADTQYFGPGTRLTVL.

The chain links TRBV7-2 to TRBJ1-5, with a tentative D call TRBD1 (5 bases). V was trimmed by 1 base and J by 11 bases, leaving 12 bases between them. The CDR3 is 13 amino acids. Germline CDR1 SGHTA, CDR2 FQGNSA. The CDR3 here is CASSLGTLGAQHF. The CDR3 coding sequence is TGTGCCAGCAGCTTAGGGACCCTGGGGGCCCAGCATTTT.

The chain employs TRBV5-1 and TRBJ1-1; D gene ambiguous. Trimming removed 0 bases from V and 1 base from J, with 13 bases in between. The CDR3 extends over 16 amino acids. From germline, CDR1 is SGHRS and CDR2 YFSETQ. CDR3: CASSLGGLNANTEAFF. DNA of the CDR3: TGCGCCAGCAGCTTGGGTGGACTCAACGCGAACACTGAAGCTTTCTTT.

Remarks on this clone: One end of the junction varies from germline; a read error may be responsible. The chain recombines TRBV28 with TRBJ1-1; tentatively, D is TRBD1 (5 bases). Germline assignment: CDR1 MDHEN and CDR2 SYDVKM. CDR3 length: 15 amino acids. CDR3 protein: CASRLAGVKSDRAFF. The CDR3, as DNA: TGTGCCAGCCGTTTAGCGGGGGTGAAGTCGGATAGGGCTTTCTTT.

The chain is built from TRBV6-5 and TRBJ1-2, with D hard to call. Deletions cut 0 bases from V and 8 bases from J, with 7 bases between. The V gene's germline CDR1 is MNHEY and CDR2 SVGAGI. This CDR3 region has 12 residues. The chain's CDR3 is CASSYSSGGYTF. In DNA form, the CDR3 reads TGTGCCAGCAGTTACTCGTCAGGAGGCTACACCTTC.

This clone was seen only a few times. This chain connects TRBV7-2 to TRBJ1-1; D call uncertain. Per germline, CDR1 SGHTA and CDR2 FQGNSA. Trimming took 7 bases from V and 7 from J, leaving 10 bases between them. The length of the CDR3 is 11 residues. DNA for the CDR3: TGTGCCAGCACCTTGTGGGGTGAAGCTTTCTTT. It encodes CASTLWGEAFF.

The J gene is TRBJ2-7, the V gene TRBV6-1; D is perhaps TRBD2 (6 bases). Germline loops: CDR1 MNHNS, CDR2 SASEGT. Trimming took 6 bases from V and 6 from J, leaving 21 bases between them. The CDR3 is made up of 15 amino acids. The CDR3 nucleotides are TGTGCCAGCAGGATAGGACTTCTGCGGGGTGGCGAGCAGTACTTC. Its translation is CASRIGLLRGGEQYF.

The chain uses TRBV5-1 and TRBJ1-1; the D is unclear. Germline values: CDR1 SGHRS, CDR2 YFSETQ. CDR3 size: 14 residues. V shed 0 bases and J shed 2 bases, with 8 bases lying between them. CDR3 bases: TGCGCCAGCAGCTTGGAGGGTTTCAACACTGAAGCTTTCTTT. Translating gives CASSLEGFNTEAFF.

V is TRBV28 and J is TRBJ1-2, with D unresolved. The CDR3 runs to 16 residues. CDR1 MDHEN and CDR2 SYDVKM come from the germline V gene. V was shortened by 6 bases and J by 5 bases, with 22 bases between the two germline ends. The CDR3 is CASSLKALSHLYGYTF. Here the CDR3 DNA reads TGTGCCAGCAGCTTAAAGGCCCTATCCCATTTATATGGCTACACCTTC.